This TCR beta chain was identified during a study of neoadjuvant nivolumab and ipilimumab in lung cancer. Germline CDR1 reads SGHDN; CDR2 reads FVKESK. CDR3 length equals 15 residues. Trimming removed 0 bases from V and 7 bases from J, with 13 bases in between. Produced via immunoSEQ multiplex PCR; TCRdb's table is partial and in-frame only. The table has about 26,000 clones, approximately 84% seen once. The sequenced sample was peripheral blood, obtained before neoadjuvant nivolumab, alone or with ipilimumab. This TCR was sampled from an adult with non-small cell lung cancer. The chain combines TRBV14 with TRBJ2-1, with D tentatively TRBD2 (6 bases). CDR3 in amino acids: CASSQDLASVNEQFF. CDR3 coding DNA: TGTGCCAGCAGCCAAGATCTAGCTAGCGTGAATGAGCAGTTCTTC.